The rows below give T cell receptor beta chains drawn from one sample of a study of identical twins. MiXCR, applied by TCRdb to the 5' RACE reads, yields one record per CDR3 protein. The sample lists some 1,600,000 distinct CDR3 sequences; around 29% were seen once. The sequencing input was cord blood. The source of these receptors is a newborn girl in good health. The CDR3 runs from the conserved cysteine through the conserved F or W. The D gene is left open where the match is weak. Expanded clones get a size class; other rows say once, few or many, or leave the size out.

D	V	size	J	DNA	CDR3
.	TRBV10-3	.	TRBJ2-6	TGTGCCATCAGCTTAAGCTCTGGGGCCAACGTCCTGACTTTC	CAISLSSGANVLTF
TRBD2	TRBV29-1	.	TRBJ2-7	TGCAGCGTTGTGACTAGCGGGAGGGCTTACGAGCAGTACTTC	CSVVTSGRAYEQYF
.	TRBV6-1	.	TRBJ2-7	TGTGCCAGCAGTGAAGTCTCGACTAGCTACGAGCAGTACTTC	CASSEVSTSYEQYF
TRBD2	TRBV20-1	.	TRBJ2-1	TGCAGTGCTAGAGATCCTCATAGACCTAGCGGGAGGGCCCCAGCCTACAATGAGCAGTTCTTC	CSARDPHRPSGRAPAYNEQFF
.	TRBV27	few	TRBJ2-2	TGTGCCAGCAGTTTATGGGCGAACACCGGGGAGCTGTTTTTT	CASSLWANTGELFF
TRBD2	TRBV6-1	.	TRBJ2-7	TGTGCCAGCAGTGAACAACTAGCGAGGAGCTCCTACGAGCAGTACTTC	CASSEQLARSSYEQYF
TRBD1	TRBV20-1	.	TRBJ1-3	TGCAGTGCTAGAAGCGCCTCGGGACAGGGTGGAAACACCATATATTTT	CSARSASGQGGNTIYF
TRBD1	TRBV20-1	few	TRBJ1-2	TGCAGTGCTAGAGATAGGGGGGACAGTACCGCTTATGGCTACACCTTC	CSARDRGDSTAYGYTF
.	TRBV4-2	.	TRBJ2-1	TGTGCCAGCAGCCAAGTTCTAACCGGATACAATGAGCAGTTCTTC	CASSQVLTGYNEQFF
TRBD1	TRBV12-3/TRBV12-4	few	TRBJ1-2	TGTGCCAGCAGAGGGACAGGGGGCCTTAACTATGGCTACACCTTC	CASRGTGGLNYGYTF
.	TRBV7-8	.	TRBJ1-6	TGTGCCAGCAGCTTAATCTGGGACTCTTCCCAGGGTTCACCCCTCCACTTT	CASSLIWDSSQGSPLHF
TRBD2	TRBV7-2	.	TRBJ2-1	TGTGCCAGCAGCTTAGCGCCTAGCGGGGGGGCGAATGAGCAGTTCTTC	CASSLAPSGGANEQFF
.	TRBV28	.	TRBJ2-7	TGTGCCAGCAGTTTATGGCCCGGAGACGTTATCTACAATGAGCAGTACTTC	CASSLWPGDVIYNEQYF
.	TRBV20-1	few	TRBJ2-1	TGCAGCTACCCCTATTACAATGAGCAGTTCTTC	CSYPYYNEQFF
.	TRBV11-2	.	TRBJ2-1	TGTGCCAGCAGTCGACCGGGACGTCGCGACAATGAGCAGTTCTTC	CASSRPGRRDNEQFF
TRBD1	TRBV27	.	TRBJ2-4	TGTGCCAGCAGTTTAGCGGGACAGGGGGTCATTCAGTACTTC	CASSLAGQGVIQYF
.	TRBV28	.	TRBJ2-7	TGTGCCAGCAGTCCCCATAGGCTGTCGGCCTACGAGCAGTACTTC	CASSPHRLSAYEQYF
.	TRBV7-9	.	TRBJ1-1	TGTGCCAGCAGCTCGACATTTGTAGGGGACACTGAAGCTTTCTTT	CASSSTFVGDTEAFF
.	TRBV3-1	few	TRBJ1-1	TGTGCCAGCAGCAGCAGGGAGGGCACTGAAGCTTTCTTT	CASSSREGTEAFF
TRBD1	TRBV18	.	TRBJ2-7	TGTGCCAGCTCACAGTTGACAGGGAGCGAGCAGTACTTC	CASSQLTGSEQYF
.	TRBV20-1	.	TRBJ2-7	TGCAGTGCTAGAGGGGCCAAGGTTCACTCCTCCTACGAGCAGTACTTC	CSARGAKVHSSYEQYF
TRBD1	TRBV20-1	.	TRBJ2-7	TGCAGTGCTAGAAGGACAGGGGAAGGCTACGAGCAGTACTTC	CSARRTGEGYEQYF
.	TRBV7-2	.	TRBJ2-7	TGTGCCAGCAGCTTAAAGGGGTTAGGCCGTTCCTACGAGCAGTACTTC	CASSLKGLGRSYEQYF
.	TRBV4-1	.	TRBJ1-5	TGCGCCAGCAGCTTTAGGATAAGTCAGCCCCAGCATTTT	CASSFRISQPQHF
.	TRBV3-1	few	TRBJ2-7	TGTGCCAGCAGCCAGACTAGAGCAGGCCCGTACGAGCAGTACTTC	CASSQTRAGPYEQYF
.	TRBV12-3/TRBV12-4	.	TRBJ2-4	TGTGCCCTGCTACTAGCCAAAAACATTCAGTACTTC	CALLLAKNIQYF